This T cell receptor (beta chain) was observed in a study of T cells in Graves' hyperthyroidism and ophthalmopathy (dated by TCRdb to between 2017 and 2020). Study-level background: Peripheral blood samples were taken at the time of initial diagnosis, prior to any treatment. The paper describes TCR Vbeta CDR3 sequencing of 120 to 150 peripheral blood samples, made up of some 42 ophthalmopathy patients, over 70 hyperthyroidism patients and 17 progressor patients. To identify TCR V-J signatures that set the groups apart, the researchers used a discovery cohort of 90 to 100 patients, made up of about 44 with Graves' ophthalmopathy and 55 to 65 with stable Graves' hyperthyroidism. Once sampling was done, hyperthyroidism patients were given methimazole at a starting dose of 30 mg daily, whereas ophthalmopathy patients were given high-dose intravenous methylprednisolone. In addition, the study compared T-cell repertoires in thyroid tissue and in blood from about six Graves' hyperthyroidism patients. The 100 or so discovery patients were randomly split 7:3 into training and test sets. Whether ophthalmopathy could be predicted prospectively was tested in an independent validation cohort made up of about 20 hyperthyroidism patients plus 17 patients who later progressed to ophthalmopathy. The full study reports these points: In validation, the model predicted progression to ophthalmopathy a median of roughly 6.5 months before onset, with over 60% sensitivity and roughly 77% specificity. Blood samples also contained most of the expanded thyroid clonotypes (frequency above 0.001), which suggests that blood repertoires may reflect thyroid immune responses. Sample size was not statistically predetermined, and investigators were not blinded to group allocation. A 13 V-J signature model separated ophthalmopathy from stable hyperthyroidism, with approximately 87% sensitivity and about 81% specificity in cross-validation and 80%/75% in testing.

In the ophthalmopathy patients, disease was moderately to severely active, with a Clinical Activity Score of 3 or more, a NOSPECS grade of 4 or more, and a duration of less than 3 months. Any patient with an uncontrolled infection, another autoimmune disease, pregnancy or lactation was excluded. Clinical symptoms, serum thyroxine and TRAb, thyroid ultrasound, and orbital computed tomography formed the basis for the diagnoses. Ficoll-Paque density gradient centrifugation was used to isolate PBMCs from approximately 10 ml of fresh peripheral blood. Total RNA was extracted using Trizol reagent, and RNA quality was assessed on an Agilent 2100 Bioanalyzer. This clonotype was found many times. The antigen it recognizes is unknown. No base quality values were provided; no much bigger clone lies one nucleotide off. Amplification of TCR beta CDR3 regions was carried out from RNA transcripts. The TCR CDR3 was subjected to a first round of RT-PCR using the HTBI primer set and the Qiagen OneStep RT-PCR kit. The libraries were constructed in a second round of multiplex PCR and then size-selected and purified. Sequencing of the libraries was done on an Illumina HiSeq2000 using paired-end 100 bp reads. The study's processing was this. SOAPnuke was used to process the raw data, removing reads that contained adapters or uncalled bases, had a mean Phred below 15, or lacked an exact match to the constant primer or identifier. High-quality paired reads were merged using COPE v1.2.5, and each unique nucleotide sequence was defined as a clonotype. Clonotypes were aligned to IMGT TRBV, TRBD and TRBJ reference segments using MiTCR v1.1. Only V-J combinations with frequency above 0.0001, covering about 99% of repertoires, were analysed. A TCS score was defined as the ratio of F50 (clonal expansion) to E x V (chaos), with BLOSUM62-based TCRdist applied between CDR3 peptides within each V-J. Welch's t-statistics and random forest reduced roughly 540 V-J features to 13, which were used in a naive Bayes classifier (R e1071). TCRdb passed the public sequencing reads through fastp at Q25 and MiXCR, retaining productive beta sequences. Identical CDR3 protein sequences are pooled into one entry, listed with their most common genes and DNA. V and J calls and clone size were set by TCRdb, not the authors. The sample table holds fewer than 500,000 distinct CDR3 sequences, of which under 15% were seen once. Of the sample, less than 15% is held by the ten largest clones.

This TCR was recovered from a man aged 18 to 30 with Graves' ophthalmopathy. Sequencing was done on a sample of blood.

The DNA sequence follows: TGTGCCAGCAGCCCAGGACTAGCGGGAGGGCCTAAGGATACGCAGTATTTT. It translates as CASSPGLAGGPKDTQYF. The sequence joins TRBV13 to TRBJ2-3, with TRBD2 matching 15 junction bases. The V end gives up 5 bases and the J end 6 bases, leaving 9 bases in the junction not matched to a gene. The CDR3 runs 17 residues from the cysteine to the phenylalanine. The entry retains the CDR3 DNA only, 51 bases that are in frame from base 1. CDR1 and CDR2 are read off the germline V gene (reference sequence) as PRHDT and FYEKMQ.